Following are 20 T cell receptor beta chains from one sample sequenced in a study of identical twins. TCRdb used MiXCR to reprocess the 5' RACE reads, holding one entry per CDR3 protein. The data show 350,000 to 400,000 distinct CDR3 sequences, with approximately 9.1% seen just once and under 10% held by the top ten. The sequenced sample was naive T cells sorted from blood. These receptors were obtained from a woman aged 50 to 60 in good health.

CDR3 sequence reads: CASSHQTRDRSYEQYF. CDR3 DNA: TGTGCCAGCAGCCATCAGACGCGGGACAGATCCTACGAGCAGTACTTC. The chain uses TRBV3-1 and TRBJ2-7; possibly TRBD1 for D (7 bases). Germline assignment: CDR1 LGHDT and CDR2 YNNKEL (reference sequence). Trimming removed 3 bases at V and 1 base at J, with 16 bases between. The CDR3 runs to 16 residues.

This clonotype appeared a few times. The chain links TRBV5-1 to TRBJ2-1; 10 nucleotides match TRBD2. Trimming cost V 4 bases and J 7 bases; bases outside gene matches: 11. The CDR3 extends over 16 amino acids. CDR1 and CDR2 (germline): SGHRS, YFSETQ. The CDR3 sequence is CASSRTLAGVGNEQFF. The CDR3 region has the DNA TGCGCCAGCAGCCGGACCCTAGCGGGAGTTGGGAATGAGCAGTTCTTC.

There are a few counts of this clonotype. The J gene is TRBJ2-1, the V gene TRBV4-1, with TRBD2 identical over 8 bases. J was trimmed by 7 bases and V by 0 bases; bases with no gene match: 8. CDR3 length equals 16 residues. CDR1 is MGHRA, CDR2 YSYEKL, per germline. The chain's CDR3 is CASSQEGTRASNEQFF. In DNA form, the CDR3 reads TGCGCCAGCAGCCAAGAGGGGACTAGGGCGTCGAATGAGCAGTTCTTC.

The chain joins TRBV5-1 to TRBJ2-7; D is unresolved. The V and J ends lost 0 bases and 4 bases respectively, with 11 bases between them. The CDR3 loop spans 14 amino acids. CDR1 is SGHRS, CDR2 YFSETQ, per germline. The CDR3 DNA follows: TGCGCCAGCAGCTTGGATCCCACCAGATACGAGCAGTACTTC. Translating gives CASSLDPTRYEQYF.

This clonotype was picked up a small number of times. The chain joins TRBV6-2 or TRBV6-3 to TRBJ2-1, with 11 positions matching TRBD2. V shed 6 bases, J shed 8 bases, and the junction held 3 bases outside the gene matches. The CDR3 runs to 13 residues. The germline V gene has CDR1 MNHEY and CDR2 SVGEGT. The CDR3 sequence is CASRGTSGDEQFF. CDR3 sequence (DNA): TGTGCCAGCAGAGGGACTAGCGGAGATGAGCAGTTCTTC.

This clonotype showed up many times. The rearrangement joins TRBV5-1 to TRBJ1-1; 9 bases fit TRBD1. The V gene end was trimmed by 3 bases and the J gene end by 0 bases; junction bases not matched to a gene: 6. CDR3 length equals 16 residues. The germline V gene has CDR1 SGHRS and CDR2 YFSETQ. The DNA of the CDR3 is TGCGCCAGCAGCTCTCCCGACAGGGGGTTGAACACTGAAGCTTTCTTT. Protein sequence: CASSSPDRGLNTEAFF.

This clonotype was detected ten times or more. This chain links TRBV20-1 with TRBJ2-3; 12 bases line up with TRBD2. V trimming: 2 bases; J trimming: 0 bases; junction bases outside the gene matches: 3. The germline V gene has CDR1 DFQATT and CDR2 SNEGSKA (reference sequence). The CDR3 is 16 residues long. CDR3 loop: CSARSGTSGSTDTQYF. The DNA for the CDR3 is TGCAGTGCTAGATCCGGGACTAGCGGGAGCACAGATACGCAGTATTTT.

This clonotype was counted at least ten times. The chain has TRBV9 and TRBJ1-1, with D unresolved. In germline, CDR1 is SGDLS, CDR2 YYNGEE. The V and J ends lost 7 bases and 1 base respectively, with 11 bases between them. This CDR3 region has 13 residues. CDR3 loop: CASSRGWNTEAFF. CDR3 DNA: TGTGCCAGCTCTCGGGGTTGGAACACTGAAGCTTTCTTT.

Ten or more counts support this clonotype. CDR3 loop: CASSLIGLAGDYNEQFF. In DNA form, the CDR3 reads TGCGCCAGCAGCTTGATCGGACTAGCGGGAGACTACAATGAGCAGTTCTTC. V is TRBV5-1 and J is TRBJ2-1, with 13 bases fitting TRBD2. Germline CDR1 is SGHRS and CDR2 is YFSETQ. The CDR3 has 17 amino acids. J gave up 3 bases and V 1 base, and 4 bases lay outside the gene matches.

This clonotype was found many times. This rearrangement joins TRBV29-1 to TRBJ2-2; 7 nucleotides line up with TRBD2. Unmatched junction bases numbered 7, after V lost 5 bases and J lost 1 base. Per the germline V gene, CDR1 is SQVTM and CDR2 is ANQGSEA. The CDR3 sequence is 15 residues long. CDR3 DNA sequence: TGCAGCGTTAGGGAGGGGACGGTGAACACCGGGGAGCTGTTTTTT. This gives the protein CSVREGTVNTGELFF.

This clonotype was detected a few times. The chain couples TRBV20-1 to TRBJ2-1; 9 nucleotides agree with TRBD1. The germline gives CDR1 DFQATT, CDR2 SNEGSKA (reference sequence). CDR3 length: 15 amino acids. V was pared by 5 bases and J by 8 bases, with 13 bases of the junction left unmatched. The CDR3 sequence is CSARRPGQGLYEQFF. The CDR3 DNA reads TGCAGTGCTCGCCGCCCGGGACAGGGTCTGTATGAGCAGTTCTTC.

The V and J genes are TRBV5-6 and TRBJ2-7; TRBD1 agrees at 10 bases. Germline lookup yields CDR1 SGHDT and CDR2 YYEEEE. J was trimmed by 7 bases and V by 5 bases; bases with no gene match: 9. This CDR3 is built from 14 residues. CDR3 coding DNA: TGTGCCAGCAGAGCCGGGACAGGGGAGTTAGAGCAGTACTTC. Protein product: CASRAGTGELEQYF.

The table lists this clonotype with many counts. The chain employs TRBV12-3 or TRBV12-4 and TRBJ2-3, with 7 bases lining up with TRBD2. There are 14 residues in the CDR3. V lost 6 bases to trimming and J lost 3 bases; unmatched junction nucleotides: 6. The CDR3 nucleotides read TGTGCCAGCAGACCTAGCGGATTAACAGATACGCAGTATTTT. This encodes CASRPSGLTDTQYF.

The chain's CDR3 is CSAILSWGTRGIEQYF. The CDR3 DNA reads as TGCAGTGCCATTCTATCCTGGGGGACTAGGGGTATCGAGCAGTACTTC. V and J are TRBV20-1 and TRBJ2-7; TRBD2 agrees at 8 bases. This CDR3 has 16 residues. CDR1 and CDR2 from the germline V gene are DFQATT and SNEGSKA (reference sequence). The ends lost 6 bases at V and 6 bases at J; junction bases unmatched: 19.

This clonotype has only a few counts. The chain is built from TRBV20-1 and TRBJ1-3, with TRBD1 as a possible D gene (5 bases). The CDR3 is 13 amino acids. Germline CDR1 and CDR2: DFQATT and SNEGSKA (reference sequence). The ends were cut back, 4 bases at V and 4 bases at J, with 11 bases in the middle. In DNA, the CDR3 is TGCAGTGCTACCGCAGGGCGAGGAAACACCATATATTTT. Translating gives CSATAGRGNTIYF.

This rearrangement joins TRBV2 to TRBJ2-3; possibly TRBD2 for D (6 bases). CDR1 is SNHLY, CDR2 FYNNEI, per germline. The CDR3 has 17 amino acids. Trimming removed 1 base at V and 6 bases at J, with 20 bases between. CDR3 sequence reads: CASSEGLGTLSPDTQYF. CDR3 in DNA: TGTGCCAGCAGTGAAGGGTTAGGGACTCTCTCCCCGGATACGCAGTATTTT.

The V call is TRBV6-1, the J call TRBJ2-1; 10 nucleotides align to TRBD2. CDR1 MNHNS and CDR2 SASEGT come from the germline V gene. V shed 8 bases and J 7 bases; nucleotides not matched to a gene: 11. CDR3 length: 15 residues. DNA of the CDR3: TGTGCCAGCGACCTACGGGCTAGCGGGAGTAATGAGCAGTTCTTC. Translation: CASDLRASGSNEQFF.

This clonotype was observed a few times. The V gene is TRBV18, the J gene TRBJ2-2; D is ambiguous. V lost 0 bases to trimming and J lost 1 base, with 3 bases between them. CDR3 length: 14 residues. In germline, CDR1 is KGHSH, CDR2 LQKENI. The CDR3 nucleotides are TGTGCCAGCTCACCACCCAGGAACACCGGGGAGCTGTTTTTT. The encoded protein is CASSPPRNTGELFF.

CDR3 nucleotides: TGTGCCAGCAGCAAACCGATAGGGAGGGTCAACACTGAAGCTTTCTTT. Translated, it gives CASSKPIGRVNTEAFF. The J gene is TRBJ1-1, the V gene TRBV21-1. TRBV21-1 is designated a pseudogene. The CDR3 has 16 residues.

Many counts were recorded for this clonotype. The genes are TRBV7-9 and TRBJ2-3; 10 bases map to TRBD2. The germline gives CDR1 SEHNR, CDR2 FQNEAQ (reference sequence). The length of the CDR3 is 16 residues. Germline trimming cut 5 bases from V and 2 bases from J; bases unmatched to any gene: 7. CDR3 bases: TGTGCCAGCAGCCCTGGGACTAGCGAAATCACAGATACGCAGTATTTT. Translated, it gives CASSPGTSEITDTQYF.